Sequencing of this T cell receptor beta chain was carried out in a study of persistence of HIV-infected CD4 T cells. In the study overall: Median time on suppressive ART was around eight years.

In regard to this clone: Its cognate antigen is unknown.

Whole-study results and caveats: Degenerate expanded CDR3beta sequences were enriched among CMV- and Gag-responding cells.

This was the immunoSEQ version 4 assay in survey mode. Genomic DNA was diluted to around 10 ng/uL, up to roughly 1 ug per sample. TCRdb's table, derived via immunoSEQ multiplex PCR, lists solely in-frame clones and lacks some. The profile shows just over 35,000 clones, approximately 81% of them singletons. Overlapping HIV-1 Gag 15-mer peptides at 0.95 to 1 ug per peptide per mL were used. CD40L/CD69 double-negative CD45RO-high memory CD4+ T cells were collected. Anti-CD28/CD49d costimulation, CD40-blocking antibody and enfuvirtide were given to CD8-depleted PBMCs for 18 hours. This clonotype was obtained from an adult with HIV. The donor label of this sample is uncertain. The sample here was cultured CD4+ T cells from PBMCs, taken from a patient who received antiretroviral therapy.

The chain's CDR3 is CASSEVRGYGYTF. CDR3 bases: TGCGCCAGCAGTGAGGTACGGGGATATGGCTACACCTTC. The chain joins TRBV10-1 to TRBJ1-2; D call uncertain. Trimming stripped 2 bases from V and 5 bases from J, with 9 bases between. The germline CDR1 and CDR2 sequences are WNHNN and SYGVQD (reference sequence). This CDR3 is 13 amino acids long.